Shown below are 20 T cell receptor beta chains from a single sample sequenced in a study of OX40 agonist ivuxolimab in advanced cancers. Only in-frame clones appear in the TCRdb table, and some are missing; sequencing was by immunoSEQ multiplex PCR. The sample includes approximately 38,000 clones, about 83% of them seen just once. Sequencing used CD4+ or CD8+ T cells sorted from blood, obtained in a trial of the OX40 agonist ivuxolimab. These receptors came from an adult with an advanced solid tumor such as melanoma, head and neck, liver or kidney cancer.

The chain combines TRBV2 with TRBJ2-7, with D possibly being TRBD1 (5 bases). Between the trimmed V and J ends, which lost 10 bases and 3 bases, there was a span of 13 bases. The CDR3 has 12 residues. Looked up from germline, CDR1 is SNHLY and CDR2 is FYNNEI. In DNA, the CDR3 is TGTGCCATCGCCGACAGAAACTACGAGCAGTACTTC. It is translated as CAIADRNYEQYF.

By frequency in the sample, this clone is medium-sized. The V gene is TRBV5-4, the J gene TRBJ2-7, with 8 bases lining up with TRBD1. The CDR3 runs to 12 residues. Per germline, CDR1 SGHNT and CDR2 YYREEE (reference sequence). V was pared by 3 bases and J by 7 bases, with 3 bases of the junction left unmatched. The CDR3 bases are TGTGCCAGCAGCTGGACAGGGCGGGAGCAGTACTTC. Protein: CASSWTGREQYF.

This chain joins TRBV6-1 and TRBJ2-1; D is perhaps TRBD2 (6 bases). Germline CDR1 reads MNHNS; CDR2 reads SASEGT. The CDR3 length is 14 residues. V dropped 4 bases and J dropped 10 bases, with 17 bases sitting between them. The CDR3 coding sequence is TGTGCCAGCAGTGGGCGGGACCTGGACCAAGAGCAGTTCTTC. This gives the protein CASSGRDLDQEQFF.

The chain links TRBV4-1 to TRBJ1-5, with D perhaps matching TRBD1 (5 bases). Looked up from germline, CDR1 is MGHRA and CDR2 is YSYEKL. Trimming shortened V by 1 base and J by 7 bases, and 14 bases separated the two germline ends. This CDR3 has 15 residues. The CDR3 DNA is TGCGCCAGCAGCCAAGTCGGCAGGGAAAGCCAGCCCCAGCATTTT. It translates to CASSQVGRESQPQHF.

The rearrangement uses TRBV5-6 and TRBJ2-7; 7 bases fit TRBD1. The CDR3 runs 14 residues. Germline V gene data show CDR1 as SGHDT and CDR2 as YYEEEE. J lost 3 bases, V lost 4 bases, and 7 bases had no gene match. CDR3 amino acids: CASSPDRPIYEQYF. Written as DNA, the CDR3 is TGTGCCAGCAGCCCGGACAGGCCTATCTACGAGCAGTACTTC.

Sample share makes this clone medium-sized (0.01 to 0.1%). V and J are TRBV29-1 and TRBJ2-1, with no clear D. CDR1 and CDR2 from the germline V gene are SQVTM and ANQGSEA. The CDR3 is made up of 14 amino acids. The ends were cut back, 4 bases at V and 0 bases at J, with 10 bases in the middle. DNA for the CDR3: TGCAGCGTTGTCAGGCCGAACTCCTACAATGAGCAGTTCTTC. Protein product: CSVVRPNSYNEQFF.

This clone counts as medium-sized. The chain links TRBV4-2 to TRBJ2-7; 10 positions agree with TRBD2. Looked up from germline, CDR1 is LGHNA and CDR2 is YNFKEQ. V dropped 5 bases and J dropped 4; count of bases not matched to a gene: 5. CDR3 length: 14 amino acids. CDR3 DNA sequence: TGTGCCAGCAGCTTTGGACTAGCGGCTTACGAGCAGTACTTC. It codes for CASSFGLAAYEQYF.

The chain uses TRBV30 and TRBJ2-2, with D perhaps matching TRBD1 (5 bases). CDR1 is GTSNPN, CDR2 SVGIG, per germline (reference sequence). Trimming stripped 8 bases from V and 0 bases from J, with 10 bases between. CDR3 length: 13 amino acids. CDR3 nucleotides: TGTGCCCAGCAAGGGGCGAACACCGGGGAGCTGTTTTTT. Amino acid sequence: CAQQGANTGELFF.

The rearrangement joins TRBV7-4 to TRBJ2-3, with TRBD2 matching 9 bases. The CDR3 spans 15 residues. V was pared by 1 base and J by 1 base, with 0 bases of the junction left unmatched. Germline V CDR1 and CDR2: SGHVT, SQSDAQ. CDR3 region: CASSLERGGTDTQYF. The CDR3 DNA reads TGTGCCAGCAGCTTAGAGCGGGGGGGCACAGATACGCAGTATTTT.

The rearrangement joins TRBV13 to TRBJ2-7, with D perhaps assigned TRBD1 or TRBD2 (5 bases each). The CDR3 is 16 amino acids. Trimming shortened V by 3 bases and J by 2 bases, and 17 bases separated the two germline ends. Germline loops: CDR1 PRHDT, CDR2 FYEKMQ (reference sequence). The CDR3 here is CASSFNLGTLTYEQYF. In DNA, the CDR3 is TGTGCCAGCAGCTTCAACTTGGGGACCCTCACCTACGAGCAGTACTTC.

The chain carries TRBV7-6 and TRBJ2-3; D ambiguous. This CDR3 region has 12 residues. V was cut by 2 bases and J by 3 bases, with 3 bases left in between. The germline V gene has CDR1 SGHVS and CDR2 FNYEAQ. The CDR3 DNA is TGTGCCAGCAGCTTATTAACAGATACGCAGTATTTT. Its translation: CASSLLTDTQYF.

There are a few counts of this clone. The chain couples TRBV5-6 to TRBJ2-1; 9 bases match TRBD1. CDR3 length: 15 amino acids. The germline CDR1 and CDR2 sequences are SGHDT and YYEEEE. Trimming removed 3 bases from V and 2 bases from J; junction bases left unmatched: 3. The CDR3 coding sequence is TGTGCCAGCAGCTGGGGACAGGGACCCTACAATGAGCAGTTCTTC. It codes for CASSWGQGPYNEQFF.

This chain uses TRBV27 with TRBJ2-7; D possibly uses TRBD1 or TRBD2 (5 bases each). The CDR3 totals 15 residues. Germline CDR1 MNHEY, CDR2 SMNVEV (reference sequence). Trimming removed 8 bases from V and 4 bases from J, with 21 bases in between. As DNA, the CDR3 is TGTGCCAGCGGCGACGAGGGGTCGGGTACGTACGAGCAGTACTTC. Protein: CASGDEGSGTYEQYF.

In regard to this clone: Within the sample, other DNA sequences also encode this same CDR3. This chain joins TRBV27 and TRBJ1-1; D ambiguous. The germline V gene has CDR1 MNHEY and CDR2 SMNVEV (reference sequence). V was pared by 3 bases and J by 2 bases, with 7 bases between. CDR3 length: 13 residues. The CDR3 reads CASSFGTNTEAFF. The CDR3 DNA reads as TGTGCCAGCAGTTTTGGAACCAACACTGAAGCTTTCTTT.

The chain employs TRBV9 and TRBJ2-1, with D possibly TRBD1 on 6 matching bases. From germline, CDR1 is SGDLS and CDR2 YYNGEE. V dropped 0 bases and J dropped 7 bases, with 8 bases sitting between them. The CDR3 spans 13 residues. CDR3 in amino acids: CASSVVGANEQFF. DNA of the CDR3: TGTGCCAGCAGCGTAGTGGGGGCTAATGAGCAGTTCTTC. Filled out from reference TRBV9 and TRBJ2-1, the complete variable domain reads DSGVTQTPKHLITATGQRVTLRCSPRSGDLSVYWYQQSLDQGLQFLIQYYNGEERAKGNILERFSAQQFPDLHSELNLSSLELGDSALYFCASSVVGANEQFFGPGTRLTVL.

The chain recombines TRBV7-9 with TRBJ2-3; 9 positions agree with TRBD2. Looked up from germline, CDR1 is SEHNR and CDR2 is FQNEAQ (reference sequence). J was trimmed by 1 base and V by 0 bases; bases with no gene match: 11. The CDR3 covers 19 residues. The CDR3 DNA reads TGTGCCAGCAGCTTAGCCCTAGGGGCTAGCGGGGATGGCACAGATACGCAGTATTTT. Its protein product is CASSLALGASGDGTDTQYF.

The rearrangement uses TRBV27 and TRBJ1-4; 11 bases are a match to TRBD1. From germline, CDR1 is MNHEY and CDR2 SMNVEV (reference sequence). The CDR3 covers 18 residues. V lost 4 bases, J lost 4 bases, and 11 bases stayed unmatched. CDR3 sequence: CASSSFSGTGGDNEKLFF. CDR3 DNA sequence: TGTGCCAGCAGTTCCTTCTCCGGGACAGGGGGAGATAATGAAAAACTGTTTTTT.

V is TRBV5-5 and J is TRBJ2-2, with 11 positions matching TRBD2. The CDR3 has 17 residues. The germline V gene encodes CDR1 SGHKS and CDR2 YYEKEE (reference sequence). V lost 4 bases to trimming and J lost 5 bases; unmatched junction nucleotides: 10. The CDR3 DNA follows: TGTGCCAGCAGCGACCCCCTAGCGGGAGGAATGACCGGGGAGCTGTTTTTT. Encoded protein: CASSDPLAGGMTGELFF. Filled out from reference TRBV5-5 and TRBJ2-2, the complete variable domain reads DAGVTQSPTHLIKTRGQQVTLRCSPISGHKSVSWYQQVLGQGPQFIFQYYEKEERGRGNFPDRFSARQFPNYSSELNVNALLLGDSALYLCASSDPLAGGMTGELFFGEGSRLTVL.

This chain joins TRBV27 and TRBJ1-2, with 9 bases lining up with TRBD1. Losses at the gene ends were 4 bases for V and 1 base for J; bases not matched to a gene: 7. Per germline, CDR1 MNHEY and CDR2 SMNVEV (reference sequence). This CDR3 comprises 16 residues. The chain's CDR3 is CASSSNWDRDNYGYTF. In nucleotides, the CDR3 is TGTGCCAGCAGTTCAAATTGGGACAGGGATAACTATGGCTACACCTTC.

The chain combines TRBV7-9 with TRBJ1-2; 7 bases match TRBD1. The CDR3 loop spans 13 amino acids. Losses at the gene ends were 4 bases for V and 5 bases for J; bases not matched to a gene: 4. CDR1 is SEHNR and CDR2 is FQNEAQ in the germline V gene (reference sequence). The CDR3 loop reads CASSSYRGYGYTF. The CDR3 nucleotides read TGTGCCAGCAGCTCCTACAGGGGTTATGGCTACACCTTC.